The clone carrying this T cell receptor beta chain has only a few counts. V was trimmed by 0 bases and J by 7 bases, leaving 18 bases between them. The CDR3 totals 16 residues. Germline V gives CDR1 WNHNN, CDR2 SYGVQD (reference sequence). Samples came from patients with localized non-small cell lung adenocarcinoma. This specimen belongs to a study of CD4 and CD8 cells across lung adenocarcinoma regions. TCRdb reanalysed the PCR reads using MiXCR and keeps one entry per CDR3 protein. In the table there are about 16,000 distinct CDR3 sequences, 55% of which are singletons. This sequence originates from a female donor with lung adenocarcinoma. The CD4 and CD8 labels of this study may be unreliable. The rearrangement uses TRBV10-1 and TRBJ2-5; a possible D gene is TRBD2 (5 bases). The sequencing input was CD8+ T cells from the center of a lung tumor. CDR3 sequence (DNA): TGCGCCAGCAGTGAGTCGAGAGGCATGGAGGCGGTGACCCAGTACTTC. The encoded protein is CASSESRGMEAVTQYF.